These 10 T cell receptor beta chains were sequenced from one sample in a study of neurological immune-mediated disorders. Time point indicated: longitudinal time-point 3. Using its own MiXCR run on the 5' RACE reads, TCRdb lists one record per CDR3 protein. The sample contains roughly 48,000 distinct CDR3 sequences, roughly 13% of which appear only once. The material sequenced was PBMCs. These receptors originate from a male donor with HTLV-1-associated myelopathy (HAM/TSP).

This clonotype was seen ten or more times. The chain employs TRBV12-3 or TRBV12-4 and TRBJ2-7, with a tentative D call TRBD1 (6 bases). CDR3 size: 15 residues. Trimming took 6 bases from V and 3 from J, leaving 18 bases between them. CDR3 protein: CASSLGHAQDYEQYF. CDR3 bases: TGTGCCAGCAGCCTGGGACACGCGCAGGACTACGAGCAGTACTTC.

This clonotype was seen ten or more times. This chain links TRBV7-2 with TRBJ2-2, with 7 positions matching TRBD1. Trimming removed 10 bases from V and 3 bases from J; junction bases left unmatched: 8. CDR1 is SGHTA, CDR2 FQGNSA, per germline. The CDR3 totals 14 residues. DNA of the CDR3: TGTGCCACCAGGACAGGAATCGACACCGGGGAGCTGTTTTTT. Translation: CATRTGIDTGELFF.

This clonotype occurred many times. V gene TRBV20-1 combines with J gene TRBJ2-7, with 10 bases matching TRBD1. CDR1 and CDR2 from the germline V gene are DFQATT and SNEGSKA (reference sequence). The CDR3 totals 14 residues. V was clipped by 7 bases and J by 0 bases; unmatched bases: 6. The CDR3 region is CSGARTGGSYEQYF. CDR3 sequence (DNA): TGCAGTGGTGCGAGGACAGGGGGCTCCTACGAGCAGTACTTC.

This clonotype showed up many times. The genes are TRBV28 and TRBJ2-2, with 9 bases identical to TRBD2. The CDR3 contains 15 residues. From germline, CDR1 is MDHEN and CDR2 SYDVKM. V lost 9 bases and J lost 5; bases outside the gene matches: 10. CDR3 DNA sequence: TGTGCCAGTCGCGGGGGGGCCGGTATTACCGGGGAGCTGTTTTTT. It encodes CASRGGAGITGELFF.

This clonotype was counted many times. The chain couples TRBV12-3 or TRBV12-4 to TRBJ2-7; the D is unclear. The CDR3 extends over 15 amino acids. The V end lost 0 bases, the J end lost 2 bases, and 11 bases lay between the germline ends. Here the CDR3 DNA reads TGTGCCAGCAGTTTAGCGGGCATCTCGCCCTACGAGCAGTACTTC. Translated: CASSLAGISPYEQYF.

This clonotype appeared many times. This sequence joins TRBV2 and TRBJ2-3, with TRBD2 matching over 13 bases. After removal of 4 bases from V and 0 bases from J, the junction contained 10 bases not matched to a gene. The germline gives CDR1 SNHLY, CDR2 FYNNEI. The CDR3 runs 19 residues. CDR3 in DNA: TGTGCCAGCAGTGGGGTTTTACCGGGACTAGCGGGGAGCACAGATACGCAGTATTTT. Translation: CASSGVLPGLAGSTDTQYF. Complete variable domain (other parts from reference TRBV2 and TRBJ2-3): EPEVTQTPSHQVTQMGQEVILRCVPISNHLYFYWYRQILGQKVEFLVSFYNNEISEKSEIFDDQFSVERPDGSNFTLKIRSTKLEDSAMYFCASSGVLPGLAGSTDTQYFGPGTRLTVL.

This clonotype was seen many times. The chain couples TRBV7-9 to TRBJ1-1; no definite D call. Trimming left V 0 bases short and J 6 bases short, with 14 bases between. CDR1 is SEHNR, CDR2 FQNEAQ, per germline (reference sequence). This CDR3 has 15 residues. CDR3 loop: CASSLALRVPAEAFF. The CDR3 region has the DNA TGTGCCAGCAGCTTAGCGCTGCGGGTGCCCGCTGAAGCTTTCTTT.

This clonotype was seen many times. V gene TRBV6-1 combines with J gene TRBJ1-5, with D tentatively TRBD1 (6 bases). CDR1 and CDR2 from the germline V gene are MNHNS and SASEGT. The CDR3 covers 16 residues. V lost 11 bases and J lost 2, with 22 bases in between. The chain's CDR3 is CASDKEGGSGNQPQHF. The CDR3 region has the DNA TGTGCCTCGGACAAAGAGGGGGGCTCGGGCAATCAGCCCCAGCATTTT.

This clonotype was seen at least ten times. The rearrangement joins TRBV20-1 to TRBJ2-5; 7 bases align to TRBD2. After removal of 1 base from V and 4 bases from J, the junction contained 9 bases not matched to a gene. The CDR3 totals 15 residues. The germline gives CDR1 DFQATT, CDR2 SNEGSKA (reference sequence). This chain's CDR3 is CSARAAGEPSETQYF. Written as DNA, the CDR3 is TGCAGTGCTAGAGCTGCGGGGGAGCCCTCAGAGACCCAGTACTTC.

This clonotype was picked up many times. This rearrangement joins TRBV5-5 to TRBJ1-1; a possible D gene is TRBD1 (6 bases). Germline CDR1 SGHKS, CDR2 YYEKEE (reference sequence). Trimming removed 3 bases at V and 6 bases at J, with 9 bases between. CDR3 length: 12 residues. The CDR3: CASSWGRAEAFF. The CDR3 DNA reads as TGTGCCAGCAGCTGGGGGCGAGCTGAAGCTTTCTTT.